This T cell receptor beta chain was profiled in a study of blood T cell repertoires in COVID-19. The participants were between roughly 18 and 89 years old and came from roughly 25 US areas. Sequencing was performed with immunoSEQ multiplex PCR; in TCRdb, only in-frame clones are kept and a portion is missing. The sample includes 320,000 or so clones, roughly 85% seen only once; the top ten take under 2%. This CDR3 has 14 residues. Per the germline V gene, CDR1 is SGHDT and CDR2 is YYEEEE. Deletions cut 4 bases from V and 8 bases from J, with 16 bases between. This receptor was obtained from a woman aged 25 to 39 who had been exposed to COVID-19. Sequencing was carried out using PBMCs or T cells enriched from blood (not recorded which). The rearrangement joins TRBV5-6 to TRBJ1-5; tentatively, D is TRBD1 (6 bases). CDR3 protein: CASSPGAGVKPQHF. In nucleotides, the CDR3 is TGTGCCAGCAGCCCTGGAGCAGGGGTGAAGCCCCAGCATTTT.